This record concerns one T cell receptor (beta chain) sequence. Germline V lookup: CDR1 SGHVS, CDR2 FNYEAQ. Trimming left V 5 bases short and J 9 bases short, with 17 bases between. The CDR3 extends over 14 amino acids. This sample stems from a study of shared clonotypes between healthy human individuals. In the naive CD8 group, cells lacked CD45RO and were positively selected for CCR7, so terminally differentiated effector memory CD45RA+ cells were left out. Assay: immunoSEQ multiplex PCR; the TCRdb copy retains only in-frame clones and omits some. The table records some 2,100,000 clones, about 92% of them present only once.

V and J are TRBV7-6 and TRBJ2-1; D may be TRBD1 or TRBD2 (7 bases each). Sequences were obtained from naive CD8+ T cells from PBMCs. The clonotype was recovered from a man between 18 and 29 years old in good health. Some clones in this sample may be carry-over from other donors' samples. CDR3 amino acids: CASSSGTAEPEQFF. The CDR3 coding sequence is TGTGCCAGCAGCAGCGGGACAGCGGAACCTGAGCAGTTCTTC.